Detailed here is one T cell receptor beta chain. Its antigen remains unknown. The CDR3 sequence is 14 residues long. The V gene's germline CDR1 is SGHDT and CDR2 YYEEEE. V was trimmed by 0 bases and J by 1 base, leaving 7 bases between them. The time point was: proximal margin of the surgical specimen (macroscopically non-inflamed). TCRdb keeps only in-frame clones here, not all; method: immunoSEQ multiplex PCR. The sample holds approximately 7,000 clones, roughly 74% seen once. This record comes from a study of T cell repertoires in ileal Crohn's disease. Study conclusions and caveats: Active smokers at surgery had more clonal expansions than non-smokers.

Sequencing used ileal tissue. The chain carries TRBV5-6 and TRBJ1-1, with D possibly being TRBD1 (5 bases). The sequence derives from an adult with Crohn's disease. This chain's CDR3 is CASSLDRSNTEAFF. The DNA for the CDR3 is TGTGCCAGCAGCTTGGACAGGTCGAACACTGAAGCTTTCTTT.